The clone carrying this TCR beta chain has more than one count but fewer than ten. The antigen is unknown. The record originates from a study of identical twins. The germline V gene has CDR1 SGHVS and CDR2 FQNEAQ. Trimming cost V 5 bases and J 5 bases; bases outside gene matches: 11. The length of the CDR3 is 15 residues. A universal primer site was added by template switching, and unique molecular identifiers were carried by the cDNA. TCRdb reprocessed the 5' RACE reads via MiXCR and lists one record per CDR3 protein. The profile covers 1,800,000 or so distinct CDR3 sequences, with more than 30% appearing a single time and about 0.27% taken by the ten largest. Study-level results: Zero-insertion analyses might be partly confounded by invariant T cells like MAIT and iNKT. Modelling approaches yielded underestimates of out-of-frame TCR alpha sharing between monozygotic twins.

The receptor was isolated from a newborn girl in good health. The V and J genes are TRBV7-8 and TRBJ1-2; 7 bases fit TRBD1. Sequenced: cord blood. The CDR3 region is CASSLNLDRLYGYTF. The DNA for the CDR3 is TGTGCCAGCAGCCTTAACCTGGACAGGCTTTATGGCTACACCTTC.